The present TCR beta chain was sequenced within a study of blood T cells in healthy people across ages. Whole-study context: Template switching captured about one barcoded beta molecule per two T cells.

In germline, CDR1 is MDHEN, CDR2 SYDVKM. Trimming took off 4 bases at V and 11 bases at J, with 15 bases between the two ends. The CDR3 covers 13 residues. A second about 6 to 12 cycle PCR used barcoded and J-beta primers. Every sample returned 2.5 million or more CDR3-containing paired-end reads. TCRdb re-called the 5' RACE reads through MiXCR, storing one row per CDR3 protein. This sample has about a million distinct CDR3 sequences, with 45% to 50% found just once. Overall study findings and caveats: In older individuals, TCR beta diversity per million T cells was lower, falling roughly linearly with age.

Points on this clonotype: The antigen is unknown.

V usage is TRBV28 and J usage is TRBJ2-4, with D unclear. The receptor comes from a man aged 30-40 years in good health. Sequenced: blood. The CDR3: CASSSPSVRVQYF. Here the CDR3 DNA reads TGTGCCAGCAGTTCCCCATCGGTTAGGGTTCAGTACTTC.